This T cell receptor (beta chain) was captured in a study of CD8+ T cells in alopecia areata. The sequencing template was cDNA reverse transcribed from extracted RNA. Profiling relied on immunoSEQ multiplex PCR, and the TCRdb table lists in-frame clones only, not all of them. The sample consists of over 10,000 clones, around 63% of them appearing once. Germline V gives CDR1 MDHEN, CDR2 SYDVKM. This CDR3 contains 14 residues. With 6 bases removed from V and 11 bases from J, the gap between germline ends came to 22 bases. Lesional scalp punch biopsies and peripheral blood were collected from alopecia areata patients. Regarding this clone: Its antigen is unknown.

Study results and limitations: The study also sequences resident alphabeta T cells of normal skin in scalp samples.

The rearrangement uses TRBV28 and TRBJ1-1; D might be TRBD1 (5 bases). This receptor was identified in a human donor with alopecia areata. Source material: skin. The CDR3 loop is CASSLTFGDSMAFF. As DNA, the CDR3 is TGTGCCAGCAGCCTAACGTTTGGGGACTCGATGGCTTTCTTT.